The rows below give T cell receptor beta chains drawn from one sample of a study of blood T cells in healthy people across ages. MiXCR, run by TCRdb on the 5' RACE reads, gives a single entry per CDR3 protein. The profile shows about 1 million distinct CDR3 sequences, under 45% of them singletons. Input material: blood. These receptors were collected from an older woman in good health. Both conserved end residues are part of each CDR3. The D gene is left open where the match is weak. Rows give clone size only sometimes, using once, few, many, or a class for an expanded clone.

D gene	V gene	clone size	J gene	CDR3 DNA	CDR3 protein
NA	TRBV4-2	NA	TRBJ2-6	TGTACCAGCACCCCGGACCGGCACTCTGGGGCCAACGTCCTGACTTTC	CTSTPDRHSGANVLTF
TRBD1	TRBV7-9	few	TRBJ2-1	TGTGCCAGCAGCTTAGTCGCAGGGGGCGATTGGAATGAGCAGTTCTTC	CASSLVAGGDWNEQFF
TRBD2	TRBV5-1	NA	TRBJ2-3	TGCGCCAGCAGCTTGGGGATAGCGGGAGGATCAGATACGCAGTATTTT	CASSLGIAGGSDTQYF
NA	TRBV6-1	NA	TRBJ2-5	TGTGCCAGCAGTGATGTCGTCTGGGAGACCCAGTACTTC	CASSDVVWETQYF
NA	TRBV3-1	NA	TRBJ2-7	TGTGCCAGCAGCCAAGAACTAGGAGGGCCTTCCGAGCAGTACTTC	CASSQELGGPSEQYF
NA	TRBV12-5	NA	TRBJ2-7	TGTGCTAGTGGTTTGGGAGCCTACGAGCAGTACTTC	CASGLGAYEQYF
TRBD2	TRBV25-1	NA	TRBJ2-1	TGTGCCAGCAGTGAAGGAGCGGGAGGGCACCGGGAGCAGTTCTTC	CASSEGAGGHREQFF
TRBD2	TRBV6-1	NA	TRBJ2-1	TGTGCCAGCATTCAGGCGGGGAGGGCCTACAATGAGCAGTTCTTC	CASIQAGRAYNEQFF
TRBD1	TRBV15	NA	TRBJ2-1	TGTGCCACCAGCGGACAGGACGGAAATGAGCAGTTCTTC	CATSGQDGNEQFF
TRBD2	TRBV20-1	NA	TRBJ2-1	TGCAGTGCTAGAACGTCTGGCAGCGGGGGCTCCTACAATGAGCAGTTCTTC	CSARTSGSGGSYNEQFF
NA	TRBV24-1	NA	TRBJ2-1	TGTGCCACCAGTTCTCGAACCTCGGGGAATGAGCAGTTCTTC	CATSSRTSGNEQFF
TRBD1	TRBV2	NA	TRBJ2-3	TGTGCCAGCATGGACAGGGGGCAGACAGATACGCAGTATTTT	CASMDRGQTDTQYF
NA	TRBV3-1	once	TRBJ2-5	TGTGCCAGCAGCCCCCGGGTAGGGGCTGGCGGGGCCCAAGAGACCCAGTACTTC	CASSPRVGAGGAQETQYF
NA	TRBV27	few	TRBJ2-7	TGTGCCAGCAGAGACCCCGGTAACTCCTACGAGCAGTACTTC	CASRDPGNSYEQYF
TRBD1	TRBV14	NA	TRBJ2-1	TGTGCCAGCAGCCCCCGGACAGGGGTAGAGACCCAGTTCTTC	CASSPRTGVETQFF